The source of this T cell receptor beta chain is a study of blood T cells in healthy people across ages. Study-wide points: Naive and antigen-experienced cells were not separated, limiting conclusive comparison.

This CDR3 has 12 residues. Germline V gives CDR1 SQVTM, CDR2 ANQGSEA. V was cut by 6 bases and J by 4 bases, with 10 bases left in between. Researchers isolated at least 6.5 million PBMCs per sample. In regard to this clonotype: The antigen is undetermined.

The use of a sample-barcoded 5' primer and a J-beta primer mix characterized a second PCR of roughly 6 to 11 cycles. TCRdb fed the 5' RACE reads into MiXCR, producing one record per CDR3 protein. The sample has about 800,000 distinct CDR3 sequences, roughly 25% seen once. The data also belong to a second study, concerning T cells of mothers and their children. That study adds: Donors were a few healthy Caucasian mothers and their six children.

The clonotype originates from a boy younger than 18 in good health. The V and J genes are TRBV29-1 and TRBJ2-1; D is unclear. The sample taken for sequencing was blood. The CDR3 DNA is TGCAGCGTAAGCTTGACGTACAATGAGCAGTTCTTC. Its translation is CSVSLTYNEQFF.